The rows below give T cell receptor beta chains drawn from one sample of a study of T cell responses to AZD1222 COVID-19 vaccine. The table came from immunoSEQ multiplex PCR; TCRdb's copy has only in-frame clones and leaves some out. The table shows 90,000 to 150,000 clones, with roughly 88% occurring only once. Sequenced material: peripheral blood, taken on day 0 of AZD1222 vaccination. The receptors were sampled from an adult in good health. Both conserved end residues are part of each CDR3. The order of the fields is CDR3 length, V gene, clone size, J gene, D gene, CDR3 protein, CDR3 DNA. A D gene is named only where the DNA matches it firmly. The listing skips clone size in some rows; elsewhere it reads once, few, many or a size class.

cdr3_length: 13; v_call: TRBV3-1/TRBV3-2; clone_size: NA; j_call: TRBJ1-1; d_call: NA; cdr3_aa: CASSHEGKTEAFF; cdr3_nt: TGTGCCAGCAGCCATGAAGGGAAGACTGAAGCTTTCTTT
cdr3_length: 12; v_call: TRBV7-3; clone_size: NA; j_call: TRBJ2-2; d_call: TRBD1; cdr3_aa: CASSPGQGGLFF; cdr3_nt: TGTGCCAGCAGCCCGGGACAGGGAGGGCTGTTTTTT
cdr3_length: 15; v_call: TRBV28; clone_size: NA; j_call: TRBJ1-4; d_call: TRBD1; cdr3_aa: CASSQSRGHGEKLFF; cdr3_nt: TGTGCCAGCAGTCAATCAAGGGGGCACGGTGAAAAACTGTTTTTT
cdr3_length: 14; v_call: TRBV28; clone_size: NA; j_call: TRBJ1-6; d_call: NA; cdr3_aa: CASSSAGAETPLHF; cdr3_nt: TGTGCCAGCAGTTCTGCGGGCGCGGAGACACCCCTCCACTTT
cdr3_length: 13; v_call: TRBV9; clone_size: NA; j_call: TRBJ1-2; d_call: NA; cdr3_aa: CASSAGPNYGYTF; cdr3_nt: TGTGCCAGCAGCGCCGGGCCGAACTATGGCTACACCTTC
cdr3_length: 13; v_call: TRBV4-3; clone_size: NA; j_call: TRBJ2-3; d_call: NA; cdr3_aa: CASSQDRKDTQYF; cdr3_nt: TGCGCCAGCAGCCAAGATCGAAAGGATACGCAGTATTTT
cdr3_length: 13; v_call: TRBV7-3; clone_size: NA; j_call: TRBJ2-1; d_call: NA; cdr3_aa: CASSLGQNNEQFF; cdr3_nt: TGTGCCAGCAGCTTAGGACAGAACAATGAGCAGTTCTTC
cdr3_length: 13; v_call: TRBV7-2; clone_size: NA; j_call: TRBJ1-5; d_call: NA; cdr3_aa: CASSLVSDQPQHF; cdr3_nt: TGTGCCAGCAGCTTAGTATCTGATCAGCCCCAGCATTTT
cdr3_length: 13; v_call: TRBV11-3; clone_size: NA; j_call: TRBJ1-1; d_call: NA; cdr3_aa: CASSLYSNTEAFF; cdr3_nt: TGTGCCAGCAGCTTATATAGCAATACTGAAGCTTTCTTT
cdr3_length: 13; v_call: TRBV19; clone_size: NA; j_call: TRBJ1-4; d_call: NA; cdr3_aa: CASDRGRGEKLFF; cdr3_nt: TGTGCCAGCGACCGGGGGCGCGGTGAAAAACTGTTTTTT
cdr3_length: 13; v_call: TRBV19; clone_size: NA; j_call: TRBJ1-5; d_call: NA; cdr3_aa: CASSTGVAQPQHF; cdr3_nt: TGTGCCAGTAGTACAGGGGTTGCTCAGCCCCAGCATTTT
cdr3_length: 14; v_call: TRBV27; clone_size: NA; j_call: TRBJ2-7; d_call: NA; cdr3_aa: CASSLSAGTYEQYF; cdr3_nt: TGTGCCAGCAGTTTATCGGCAGGGACCTACGAGCAGTACTTC
cdr3_length: 15; v_call: TRBV6-5; clone_size: NA; j_call: TRBJ1-5; d_call: NA; cdr3_aa: CASHPGTSGNQPQHF; cdr3_nt: TGTGCCAGTCACCCCGGAACCTCAGGCAATCAGCCCCAGCATTTT
cdr3_length: 16; v_call: TRBV5-5; clone_size: NA; j_call: TRBJ2-5; d_call: NA; cdr3_aa: CASSLVGSVGQETQYF; cdr3_nt: TGTGCCAGCAGCTTGGTGGGTAGCGTGGGTCAAGAGACCCAGTACTTC
cdr3_length: 14; v_call: TRBV6-5; clone_size: NA; j_call: TRBJ2-2; d_call: TRBD1; cdr3_aa: CASRWTGMYGELFF; cdr3_nt: TGTGCCAGCAGATGGACAGGGATGTACGGGGAGCTGTTTTTT
cdr3_length: 14; v_call: TRBV5-1; clone_size: NA; j_call: TRBJ2-7; d_call: TRBD2; cdr3_aa: CASSLGGEGRPQYF; cdr3_nt: TGCGCCAGCAGCTTGGGAGGGGAGGGGCGGCCGCAGTACTTC
cdr3_length: 14; v_call: TRBV27; clone_size: once; j_call: TRBJ1-1; d_call: NA; cdr3_aa: CASSLSGGDTEAFF; cdr3_nt: TGTGCCAGCAGTTTATCAGGAGGGGACACTGAAGCTTTCTTT
cdr3_length: 14; v_call: TRBV14; clone_size: NA; j_call: TRBJ2-1; d_call: NA; cdr3_aa: CASSRGGRLDEQFF; cdr3_nt: TGTGCCAGCAGCCGAGGAGGGCGACTCGATGAGCAGTTCTTC
cdr3_length: 11; v_call: TRBV12-3/TRBV12-4; clone_size: NA; j_call: TRBJ2-1; d_call: NA; cdr3_aa: CASSARGEQFF; cdr3_nt: TGTGCCAGCAGTGCTAGAGGTGAGCAGTTCTTC
cdr3_length: 15; v_call: TRBV11-3; clone_size: NA; j_call: TRBJ2-2; d_call: NA; cdr3_aa: CASSLGQKNTGELFF; cdr3_nt: TGTGCCAGCAGCTTAGGACAGAAGAACACCGGGGAGCTGTTTTTT
cdr3_length: 15; v_call: TRBV9; clone_size: once; j_call: TRBJ1-6; d_call: NA; cdr3_aa: CASSVQPADNSPLHF; cdr3_nt: TGTGCCAGCAGCGTACAGCCGGCGGATAATTCACCCCTCCACTTT
cdr3_length: 15; v_call: TRBV11-2; clone_size: NA; j_call: TRBJ1-6; d_call: TRBD1; cdr3_aa: CASSSSDRGNSPLHF; cdr3_nt: TGTGCCAGCAGCTCATCGGACAGGGGGAATTCACCCCTCCACTTT
cdr3_length: 13; v_call: TRBV6-1; clone_size: once; j_call: TRBJ1-3; d_call: NA; cdr3_aa: CASSQASGNTIYF; cdr3_nt: TGTGCCAGCAGTCAAGCGTCTGGAAACACCATATATTTT
cdr3_length: 15; v_call: TRBV11-2; clone_size: NA; j_call: TRBJ1-3; d_call: TRBD1; cdr3_aa: CASSFRTGVGNTIYF; cdr3_nt: TGTGCCAGCAGCTTCCGGACAGGGGTTGGAAACACCATATATTTT
cdr3_length: 14; v_call: TRBV28; clone_size: NA; j_call: TRBJ2-2; d_call: NA; cdr3_aa: CASIPGGATGELFF; cdr3_nt: TGTGCCAGCATCCCGGGTGGGGCCACCGGGGAGCTGTTTTTT
cdr3_length: 14; v_call: TRBV3-1/TRBV3-2; clone_size: NA; j_call: TRBJ2-7; d_call: NA; cdr3_aa: CASSLQGSDYEQYF; cdr3_nt: TGTGCCAGCAGCCTACAGGGATCCGACTACGAGCAGTACTTC
cdr3_length: 13; v_call: TRBV18; clone_size: NA; j_call: TRBJ2-7; d_call: NA; cdr3_aa: CASSPGRVYEQYF; cdr3_nt: TGTGCCAGCTCACCTGGCAGGGTCTACGAGCAGTACTTC
cdr3_length: 13; v_call: TRBV19; clone_size: NA; j_call: TRBJ1-2; d_call: NA; cdr3_aa: CASSFGQNYGYTF; cdr3_nt: TGTGCCAGTAGTTTTGGTCAGAACTATGGCTACACCTTC
cdr3_length: 19; v_call: TRBV7-9; clone_size: NA; j_call: TRBJ1-3; d_call: NA; cdr3_aa: CASSLESQPLAVSGNTIYF; cdr3_nt: TGTGCCAGCAGCTTAGAGAGTCAACCGTTAGCCGTCTCTGGAAACACCATATATTTT
cdr3_length: 14; v_call: TRBV10-3; clone_size: NA; j_call: TRBJ1-1; d_call: NA; cdr3_aa: CAISEYREKTEAFF; cdr3_nt: TGTGCCATCAGTGAATACAGGGAGAAGACTGAAGCTTTCTTT
cdr3_length: 18; v_call: TRBV7-6; clone_size: NA; j_call: TRBJ1-3; d_call: TRBD1; cdr3_aa: CASSLEVGTAKVGNTIYF; cdr3_nt: TGTGCCAGCAGCTTAGAGGTCGGGACAGCGAAGGTGGGAAACACCATATATTTT
cdr3_length: 14; v_call: TRBV6-5; clone_size: NA; j_call: TRBJ2-5; d_call: NA; cdr3_aa: CASSYSTLEETQYF; cdr3_nt: TGTGCCAGCAGTTACTCGACGTTGGAAGAGACCCAGTACTTC
cdr3_length: 13; v_call: TRBV4-1; clone_size: NA; j_call: TRBJ2-7; d_call: NA; cdr3_aa: CASSQTGGYEQYF; cdr3_nt: TGCGCCAGCAGCCAGACAGGAGGCTACGAGCAGTACTTC
cdr3_length: 14; v_call: TRBV6-5; clone_size: NA; j_call: TRBJ1-4; d_call: NA; cdr3_aa: CASSYRQGNEKLFF; cdr3_nt: TGTGCCAGCAGTTACAGGCAGGGGAATGAAAAACTGTTTTTT
cdr3_length: 11; v_call: TRBV25-1; clone_size: NA; j_call: TRBJ1-2; d_call: NA; cdr3_aa: CASSEYYGYTF; cdr3_nt: TGTGCCAGCAGTGAGTACTATGGCTACACCTTC
cdr3_length: 15; v_call: TRBV6-1; clone_size: NA; j_call: TRBJ1-1; d_call: NA; cdr3_aa: CASSEIGSTNTEAFF; cdr3_nt: TGTGCCAGCAGTGAAATCGGTAGCACGAACACTGAAGCTTTCTTT
cdr3_length: 13; v_call: TRBV14; clone_size: NA; j_call: TRBJ2-7; d_call: TRBD2; cdr3_aa: CASRVAGAYEQYF; cdr3_nt: TGTGCCAGCAGAGTAGCGGGGGCCTACGAGCAGTACTTC
cdr3_length: 16; v_call: TRBV7-6; clone_size: NA; j_call: TRBJ1-5; d_call: NA; cdr3_aa: CASSLASRENNQPQHF; cdr3_nt: TGTGCCAGCAGCTTAGCCTCTAGGGAGAACAATCAGCCCCAGCATTTT
cdr3_length: 13; v_call: TRBV2; clone_size: NA; j_call: TRBJ1-5; d_call: TRBD1; cdr3_aa: CASRGQPNQPQHF; cdr3_nt: TGTGCCAGCCGGGGACAGCCGAATCAGCCCCAGCATTTT
cdr3_length: 15; v_call: TRBV27; clone_size: once; j_call: TRBJ2-1; d_call: TRBD1; cdr3_aa: CASSSDRNNYNEQFF; cdr3_nt: TGTGCCAGCAGTTCGGACAGGAATAATTACAATGAGCAGTTCTTC
cdr3_length: 15; v_call: TRBV4-3; clone_size: NA; j_call: TRBJ1-6; d_call: TRBD1; cdr3_aa: CASSQAPGGPSPLHF; cdr3_nt: TGCGCCAGCAGCCAAGCTCCAGGGGGACCTTCACCCCTCCACTTT
cdr3_length: 13; v_call: TRBV6-1; clone_size: NA; j_call: TRBJ1-5; d_call: NA; cdr3_aa: CASGPGGNQPQHF; cdr3_nt: TGTGCCAGCGGCCCAGGCGGCAATCAGCCCCAGCATTTT
cdr3_length: 15; v_call: TRBV5-1; clone_size: NA; j_call: TRBJ2-5; d_call: TRBD1; cdr3_aa: CASSASGGIQETQYF; cdr3_nt: TGCGCCAGCAGCGCCTCAGGGGGCATCCAAGAGACCCAGTACTTC
cdr3_length: 14; v_call: TRBV19; clone_size: once; j_call: TRBJ1-1; d_call: NA; cdr3_aa: CASRMLGSNTEAFF; cdr3_nt: TGTGCCAGTAGAATGTTAGGGTCGAACACTGAAGCTTTCTTT
cdr3_length: 15; v_call: TRBV7-8; clone_size: once; j_call: TRBJ1-1; d_call: NA; cdr3_aa: CASSLWSDRNTEAFF; cdr3_nt: TGTGCCAGCAGCTTATGGTCGGACAGAAACACTGAAGCTTTCTTT
cdr3_length: 17; v_call: TRBV5-4; clone_size: NA; j_call: TRBJ2-6; d_call: TRBD1; cdr3_aa: CASSSGTGGSGANVLTF; cdr3_nt: TGTGCCAGCAGCTCCGGGACAGGGGGCAGTGGGGCCAACGTCCTGACTTTC
cdr3_length: 15; v_call: TRBV7-3; clone_size: many; j_call: TRBJ2-7; d_call: NA; cdr3_aa: CASSLAGGDSYEQYF; cdr3_nt: TGTGCCAGCAGCTTAGCCGGGGGCGACTCCTACGAGCAGTACTTC
cdr3_length: 12; v_call: TRBV2; clone_size: NA; j_call: TRBJ1-1; d_call: NA; cdr3_aa: CASSGNRVEAFF; cdr3_nt: TGTGCCAGCAGTGGAAACAGGGTTGAAGCTTTCTTT
cdr3_length: 11; v_call: TRBV20-1; clone_size: NA; j_call: TRBJ2-1; d_call: NA; cdr3_aa: CSARPYNEQFF; cdr3_nt: TGCAGTGCGAGGCCGTACAATGAGCAGTTCTTC
cdr3_length: 16; v_call: TRBV10-3; clone_size: NA; j_call: TRBJ1-2; d_call: NA; cdr3_aa: CAISESQAGSNYGYTF; cdr3_nt: TGTGCCATCAGTGAGTCCCAGGCGGGATCTAACTATGGCTACACCTTC
cdr3_length: 12; v_call: TRBV6-6; clone_size: NA; j_call: TRBJ1-2; d_call: NA; cdr3_aa: CASKDGSGGYTF; cdr3_nt: TGTGCCAGCAAAGACGGTTCTGGTGGCTACACCTTC
cdr3_length: 13; v_call: TRBV7-3; clone_size: NA; j_call: TRBJ1-5; d_call: NA; cdr3_aa: CASSLTGSQPQHF; cdr3_nt: TGTGCCAGCAGCTTAACGGGGAGTCAGCCCCAGCATTTT